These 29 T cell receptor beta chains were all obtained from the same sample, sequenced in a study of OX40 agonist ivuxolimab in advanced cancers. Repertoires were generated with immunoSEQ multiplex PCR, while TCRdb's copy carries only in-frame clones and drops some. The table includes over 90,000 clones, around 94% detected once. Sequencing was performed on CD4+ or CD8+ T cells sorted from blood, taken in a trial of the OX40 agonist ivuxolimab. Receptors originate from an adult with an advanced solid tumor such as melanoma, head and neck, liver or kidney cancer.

The CDR3 DNA follows: TGTGCCAGCAGCCGGACAGGGTCCCACTATGGCTACACCTTC. Its translation: CASSRTGSHYGYTF. This chain links TRBV6-6 with TRBJ1-2, with 8 bases matching TRBD1. Germline lookup yields CDR1 MNHNY and CDR2 SVGAGI (reference sequence). CDR3 length equals 14 residues. V dropped 6 bases and J dropped 3; count of bases not matched to a gene: 6.

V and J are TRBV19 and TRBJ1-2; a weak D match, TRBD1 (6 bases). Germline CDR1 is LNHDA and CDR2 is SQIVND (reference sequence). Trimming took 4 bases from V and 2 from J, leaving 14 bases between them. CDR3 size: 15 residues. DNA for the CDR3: TGTGCCAGTAGTACCCGGTCCGGGACAAACTATGGCTACACCTTC. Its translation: CASSTRSGTNYGYTF. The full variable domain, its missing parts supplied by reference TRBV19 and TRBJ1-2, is DGGITQSPKYLFRKEGQNVTLSCEQNLNHDAMYWYRQDPGQGLRLIYYSQIVNDFQKGDIAEGYSVSREKKESFPLTVTSAQKNPTAFYLCASSTRSGTNYGYTFGSGTRLTVV.

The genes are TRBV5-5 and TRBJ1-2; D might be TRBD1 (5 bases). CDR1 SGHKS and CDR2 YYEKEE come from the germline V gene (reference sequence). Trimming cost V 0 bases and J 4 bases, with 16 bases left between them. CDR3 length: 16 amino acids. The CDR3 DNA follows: TGTGCCAGCAGCTTGGAGTCGGGGACCAACCTCTATGGCTACACCTTC. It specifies CASSLESGTNLYGYTF.

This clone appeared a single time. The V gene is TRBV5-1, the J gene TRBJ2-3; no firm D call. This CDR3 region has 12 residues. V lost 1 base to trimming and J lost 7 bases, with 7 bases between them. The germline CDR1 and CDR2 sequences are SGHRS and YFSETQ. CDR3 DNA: TGCGCCAGCAGCTTGACTCGGTATACGCAGTATTTT. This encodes CASSLTRYTQYF.

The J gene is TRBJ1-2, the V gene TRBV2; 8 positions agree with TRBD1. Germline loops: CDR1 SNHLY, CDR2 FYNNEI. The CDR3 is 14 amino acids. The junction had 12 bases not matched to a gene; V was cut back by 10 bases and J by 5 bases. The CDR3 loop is CANTTGVYPYGYTF. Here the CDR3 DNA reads TGTGCCAACACGACAGGGGTCTATCCTTATGGCTACACCTTC.

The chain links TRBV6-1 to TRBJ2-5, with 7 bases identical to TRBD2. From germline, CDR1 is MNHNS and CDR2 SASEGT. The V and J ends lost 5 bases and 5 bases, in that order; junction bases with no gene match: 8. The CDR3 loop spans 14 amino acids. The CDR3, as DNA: TGTGCCAGCAGTCCGACCGGGACTACGGAGACCCAGTACTTC. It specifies CASSPTGTTETQYF.

The CDR3 here is CSVHRVGRAETQYF. In DNA, the CDR3 is TGCAGCGTCCACAGGGTTGGGAGGGCTGAGACCCAGTACTTC. V usage is TRBV29-1 and J usage is TRBJ2-5, with D possibly matching TRBD2 (7 bases). The CDR3 consists of 14 residues. Germline CDR1 reads SQVTM; CDR2 reads ANQGSEA. V lost 6 bases to trimming and J lost 5 bases, with 19 bases between them.

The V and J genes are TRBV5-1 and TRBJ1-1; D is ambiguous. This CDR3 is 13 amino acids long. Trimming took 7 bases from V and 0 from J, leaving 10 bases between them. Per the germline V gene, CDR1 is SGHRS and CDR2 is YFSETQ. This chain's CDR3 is CASAGLMNTEAFF. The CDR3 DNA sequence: TGCGCCAGCGCGGGCCTTATGAACACTGAAGCTTTCTTT. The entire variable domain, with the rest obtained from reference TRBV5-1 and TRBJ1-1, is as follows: KAGVTQTPRYLIKTRGQQVTLSCSPISGHRSVSWYQQTPGQGLQFLFEYFSETQRNKGNFPGRFSGRQFSNSRSEMNVSTLELGDSALYLCASAGLMNTEAFFGQGTRLTVV.

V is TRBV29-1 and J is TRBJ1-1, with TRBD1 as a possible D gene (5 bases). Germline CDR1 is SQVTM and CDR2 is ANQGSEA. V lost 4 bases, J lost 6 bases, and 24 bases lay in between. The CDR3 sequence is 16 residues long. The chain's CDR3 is CSVGRAEGAGNPEAFF. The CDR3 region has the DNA TGCAGCGTTGGGAGGGCTGAAGGGGCTGGGAATCCTGAAGCTTTCTTT.

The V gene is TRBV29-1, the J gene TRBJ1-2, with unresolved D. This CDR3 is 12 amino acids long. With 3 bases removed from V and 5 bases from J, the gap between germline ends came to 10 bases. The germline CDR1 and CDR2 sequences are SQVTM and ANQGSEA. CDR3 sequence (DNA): TGCAGCGTTGAGGCAGGCAAATATGGCTACACCTTC. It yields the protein CSVEAGKYGYTF.

The CDR3 is CARSPSSGGQETQYF. Written as DNA, the CDR3 is TGTGCCAGAAGCCCCAGTTCGGGGGGACAAGAGACCCAGTACTTC. V gene TRBV5-3 combines with J gene TRBJ2-5; 7 bases agree with TRBD2. TRBV5-3 is recorded as an ORF, its role being uncertain. V shed 4 bases, J shed 2 bases, and the junction held 8 bases outside the gene matches. CDR3 length: 15 amino acids.

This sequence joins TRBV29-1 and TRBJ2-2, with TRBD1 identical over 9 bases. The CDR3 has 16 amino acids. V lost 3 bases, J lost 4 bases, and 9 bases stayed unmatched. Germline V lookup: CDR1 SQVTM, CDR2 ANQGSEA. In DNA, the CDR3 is TGCAGCGTTGATCTGGGACAGGGAGTCGGCACCGGGGAGCTGTTTTTT. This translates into CSVDLGQGVGTGELFF.

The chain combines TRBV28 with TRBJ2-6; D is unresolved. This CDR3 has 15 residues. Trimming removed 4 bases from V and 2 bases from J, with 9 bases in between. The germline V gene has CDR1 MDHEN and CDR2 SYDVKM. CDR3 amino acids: CASSYSRAGANVLTF. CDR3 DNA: TGTGCCAGCAGTTACTCAAGGGCTGGGGCCAACGTCCTGACTTTC.

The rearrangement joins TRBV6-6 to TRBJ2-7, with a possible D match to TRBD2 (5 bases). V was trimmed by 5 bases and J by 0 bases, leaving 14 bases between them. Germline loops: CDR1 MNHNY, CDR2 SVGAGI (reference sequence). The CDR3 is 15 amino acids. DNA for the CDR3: TGTGCCAGCAGTCCCGGTTATGGGAGCTCCTACGAGCAGTACTTC. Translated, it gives CASSPGYGSSYEQYF.

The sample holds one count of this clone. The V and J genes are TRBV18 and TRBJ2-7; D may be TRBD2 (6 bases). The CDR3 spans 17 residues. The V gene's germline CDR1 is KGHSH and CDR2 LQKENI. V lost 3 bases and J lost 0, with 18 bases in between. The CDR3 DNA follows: TGTGCCAGCTCACCTGGCGGGGTCGGCGCTAGCTCCTACGAGCAGTACTTC. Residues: CASSPGGVGASSYEQYF.

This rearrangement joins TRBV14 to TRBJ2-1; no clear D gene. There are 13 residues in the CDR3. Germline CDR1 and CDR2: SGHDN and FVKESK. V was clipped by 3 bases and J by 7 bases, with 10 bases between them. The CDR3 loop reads CASSQSLINEQFF. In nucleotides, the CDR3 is TGTGCCAGCAGCCAGTCACTTATAAATGAGCAGTTCTTC.

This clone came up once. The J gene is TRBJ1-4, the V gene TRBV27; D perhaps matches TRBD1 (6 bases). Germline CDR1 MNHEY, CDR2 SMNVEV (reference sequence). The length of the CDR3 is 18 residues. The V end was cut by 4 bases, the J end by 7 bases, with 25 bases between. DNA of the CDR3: TGTGCCAGCAGTTCTACGCCCAATAGGAGGGGGAGAGGTGAAAAACTGTTTTTT. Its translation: CASSSTPNRRGRGEKLFF.

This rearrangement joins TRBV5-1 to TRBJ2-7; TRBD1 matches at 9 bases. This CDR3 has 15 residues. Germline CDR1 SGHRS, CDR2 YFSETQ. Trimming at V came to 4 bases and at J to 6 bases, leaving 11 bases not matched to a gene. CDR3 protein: CASSGGQGSIGEQYF. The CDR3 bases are TGCGCCAGCAGCGGCGGACAGGGGTCAATTGGCGAGCAGTACTTC.

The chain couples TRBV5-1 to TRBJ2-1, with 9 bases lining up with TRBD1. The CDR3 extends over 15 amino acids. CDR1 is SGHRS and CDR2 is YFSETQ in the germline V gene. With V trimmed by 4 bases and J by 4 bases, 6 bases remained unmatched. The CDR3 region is CASSPGQGRYNEQFF. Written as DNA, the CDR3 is TGCGCCAGCAGCCCCGGACAGGGGCGATACAATGAGCAGTTCTTC.

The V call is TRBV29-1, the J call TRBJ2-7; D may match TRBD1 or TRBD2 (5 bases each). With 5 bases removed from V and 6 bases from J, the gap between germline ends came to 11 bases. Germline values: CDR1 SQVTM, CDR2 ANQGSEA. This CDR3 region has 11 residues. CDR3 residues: CSVRDVVEQYF. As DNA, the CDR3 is TGCAGCGTTAGGGACGTCGTCGAGCAGTACTTC.

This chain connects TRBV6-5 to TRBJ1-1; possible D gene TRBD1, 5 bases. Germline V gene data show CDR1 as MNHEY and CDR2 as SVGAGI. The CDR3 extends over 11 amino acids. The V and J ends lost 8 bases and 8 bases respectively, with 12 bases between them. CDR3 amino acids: CASGRGQEAFF. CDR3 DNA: TGTGCCAGCGGTAGAGGACAAGAAGCTTTCTTT.

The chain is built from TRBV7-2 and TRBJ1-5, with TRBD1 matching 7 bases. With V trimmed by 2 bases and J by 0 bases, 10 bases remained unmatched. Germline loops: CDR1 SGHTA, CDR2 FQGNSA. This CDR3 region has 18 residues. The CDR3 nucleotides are TGTGCCAGCAGCTTACGACAGGGTAATGTTAATAGCAATCAGCCCCAGCATTTT. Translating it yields CASSLRQGNVNSNQPQHF.

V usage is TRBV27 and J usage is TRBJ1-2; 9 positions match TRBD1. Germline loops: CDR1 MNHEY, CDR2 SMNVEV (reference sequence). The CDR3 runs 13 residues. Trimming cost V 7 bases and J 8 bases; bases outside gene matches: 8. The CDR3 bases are TGTGCCAGCACCCAACAGGGGGCGAGCGGCTACACCTTC. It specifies CASTQQGASGYTF.

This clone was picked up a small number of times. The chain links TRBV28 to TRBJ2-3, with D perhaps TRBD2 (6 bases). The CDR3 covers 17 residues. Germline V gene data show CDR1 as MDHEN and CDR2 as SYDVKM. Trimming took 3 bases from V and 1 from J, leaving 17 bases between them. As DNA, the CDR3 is TGTGCCAGCAGTTTTCTTGGTACGGGGGTCCGCACAGATACGCAGTATTTT. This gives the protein CASSFLGTGVRTDTQYF. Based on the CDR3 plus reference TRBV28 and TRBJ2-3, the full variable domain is DVKVTQSSRYLVKRTGEKVFLECVQDMDHENMFWYRQDPGLGLRLIYFSYDVKMKEKGDIPEGYSVSREKKERFSLILESASTNQTSMYLCASSFLGTGVRTDTQYFGPGTRLTVL.

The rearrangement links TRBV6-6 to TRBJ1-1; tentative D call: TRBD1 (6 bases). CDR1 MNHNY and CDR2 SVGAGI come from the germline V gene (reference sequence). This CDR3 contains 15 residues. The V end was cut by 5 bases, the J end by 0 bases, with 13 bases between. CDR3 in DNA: TGTGCCAGCAGTGCGGGACAAATAATGAACACTGAAGCTTTCTTT. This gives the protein CASSAGQIMNTEAFF.

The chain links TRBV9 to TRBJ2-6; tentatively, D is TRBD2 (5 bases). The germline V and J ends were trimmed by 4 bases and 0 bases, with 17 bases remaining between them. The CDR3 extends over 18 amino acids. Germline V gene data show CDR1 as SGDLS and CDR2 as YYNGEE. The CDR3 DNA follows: TGTGCCAGCAGCTCCGGAGGAACATATTCCTCTGGGGCCAACGTCCTGACTTTC. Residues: CASSSGGTYSSGANVLTF.

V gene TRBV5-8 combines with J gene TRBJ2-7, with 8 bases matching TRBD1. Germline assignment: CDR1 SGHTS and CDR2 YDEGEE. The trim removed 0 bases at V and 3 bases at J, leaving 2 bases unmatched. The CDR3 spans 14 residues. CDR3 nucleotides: TGTGCCAGCAGCTTGGAGGGGACAGGCTACGAGCAGTACTTC. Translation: CASSLEGTGYEQYF.

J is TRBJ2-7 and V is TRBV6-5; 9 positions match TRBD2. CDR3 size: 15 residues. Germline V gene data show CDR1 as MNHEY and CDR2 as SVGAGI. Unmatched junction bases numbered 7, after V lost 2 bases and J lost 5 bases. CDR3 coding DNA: TGTGCCAGCAGTTACAAGGCGGGGGGGACCGACGAGCAGTACTTC. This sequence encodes CASSYKAGGTDEQYF.

The CDR3, as DNA: TGTGCCAGTAGGGTCCGAGGCACAGATACGCAGTATTTT. Translating gives CASRVRGTDTQYF. The chain uses TRBV19 and TRBJ2-3; D is ambiguous. Between the trimmed V and J ends, which lost 6 bases and 1 base, there was a span of 8 bases. This CDR3 region has 13 residues. Per the germline V gene, CDR1 is LNHDA and CDR2 is SQIVND (reference sequence).